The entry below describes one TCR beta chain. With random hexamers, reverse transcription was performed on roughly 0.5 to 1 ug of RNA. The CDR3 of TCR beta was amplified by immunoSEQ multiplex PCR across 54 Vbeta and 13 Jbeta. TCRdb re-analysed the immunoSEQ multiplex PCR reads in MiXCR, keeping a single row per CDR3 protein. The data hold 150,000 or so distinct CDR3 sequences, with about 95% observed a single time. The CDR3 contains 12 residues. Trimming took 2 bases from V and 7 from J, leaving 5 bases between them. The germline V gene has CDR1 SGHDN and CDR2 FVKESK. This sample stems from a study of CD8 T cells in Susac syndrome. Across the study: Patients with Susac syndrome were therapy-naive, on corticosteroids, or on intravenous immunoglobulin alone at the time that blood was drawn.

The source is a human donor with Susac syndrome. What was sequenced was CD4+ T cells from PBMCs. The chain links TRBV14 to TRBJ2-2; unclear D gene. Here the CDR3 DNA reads TGTGCCAGCAGCCAATATGGCGGGGAGCTGTTTTTT. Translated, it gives CASSQYGGELFF.